The source of this TCR beta chain is a study of early stage breast cancer tumors. Turning to the study itself: Among some 12 ER+/PR+/HER2- tumors, eight were ductal, four lobular. The study's findings and limits: Most shared enriched TCRB sequences were commonly generated ones. Blood repertoires resembled normal breast more than tumor.

Each sample had two DNA replicates, roughly 0.48 ug blood or 1.5 ug tissue. The method was immunoSEQ multiplex PCR; TCRdb's version includes in-frame clones alone and lacks a portion of them. The sample contains over 25,000 clones, more than 80% of which appear only once. The CDR3 has 15 amino acids. Germline CDR1 reads SGHTS; CDR2 reads YDEGEE. Trimming removed 0 bases from V and 1 base from J, with 11 bases in between. Notes on this clone: What it binds is unknown.

The sequence was collected from a person in their sixties with breast cancer. This rearrangement joins TRBV5-8 to TRBJ2-7; weak D call: TRBD1 (6 bases). Material for sequencing was blood. The CDR3 coding sequence is TGTGCCAGCAGCTTGGGGCAGGGGCTATCCTACGAGCAGTACTTC. Protein product: CASSLGQGLSYEQYF.